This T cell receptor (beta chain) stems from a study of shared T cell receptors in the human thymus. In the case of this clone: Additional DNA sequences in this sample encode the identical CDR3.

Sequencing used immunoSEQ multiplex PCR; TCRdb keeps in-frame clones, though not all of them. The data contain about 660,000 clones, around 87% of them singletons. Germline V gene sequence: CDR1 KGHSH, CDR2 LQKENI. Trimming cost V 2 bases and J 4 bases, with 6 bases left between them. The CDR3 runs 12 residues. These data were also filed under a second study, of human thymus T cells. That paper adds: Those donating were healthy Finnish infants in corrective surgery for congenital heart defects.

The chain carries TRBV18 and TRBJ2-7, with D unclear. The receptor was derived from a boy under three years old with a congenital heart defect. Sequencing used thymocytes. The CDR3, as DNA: TGTGCCAGCTCACCAGATAGTTACGAGCAGTACTTC. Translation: CASSPDSYEQYF.